This entry features one T cell receptor beta chain sequence. Germline CDR1 reads MDHEN; CDR2 reads SYDVKM. V gave up 1 base and J gave up 0 bases, with 9 bases separating them. The CDR3 length is 15 residues. This entry comes from a study of OX40 agonist ivuxolimab in advanced cancers. Background on the study: Every 2 weeks, ivuxolimab was infused into the patients intravenously at between 0.01 and 10 mg/kg. At 82.7% male, the cohort had a mean age of 60 years, ranging from roughly 20 to 80. About 40% of patients had received prior checkpoint inhibitor therapy.

Data came from immunoSEQ multiplex PCR; TCRdb stores just in-frame clones and leaves some out. Of tens of thousands of clones in the sample, approximately 87% were seen once. Patients were excluded for autoimmune disease history or systemic immunosuppression. This sequence was found in an adult with an advanced solid tumor such as melanoma, head and neck, liver or kidney cancer. The source material was CD4+ or CD8+ T cells sorted from blood, sampled in a trial of the OX40 agonist ivuxolimab. The chain has TRBV28 and TRBJ1-2; D gene uncertain. As DNA, the CDR3 is TGTGCCAGCAGTTTATTAGGGTCAGCTAACTATGGCTACACCTTC. Its protein product is CASSLLGSANYGYTF.